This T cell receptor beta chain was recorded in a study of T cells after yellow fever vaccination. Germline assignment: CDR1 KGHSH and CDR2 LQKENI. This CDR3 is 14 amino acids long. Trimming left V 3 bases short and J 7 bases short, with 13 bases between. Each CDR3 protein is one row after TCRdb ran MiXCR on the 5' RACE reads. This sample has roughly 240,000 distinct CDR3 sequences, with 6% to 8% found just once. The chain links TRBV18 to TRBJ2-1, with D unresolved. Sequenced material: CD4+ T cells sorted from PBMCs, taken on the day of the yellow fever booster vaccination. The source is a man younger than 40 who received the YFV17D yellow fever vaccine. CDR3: CASSPASSTNEQFF. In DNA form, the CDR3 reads TGTGCCAGCTCACCTGCGAGTAGCACGAATGAGCAGTTCTTC.